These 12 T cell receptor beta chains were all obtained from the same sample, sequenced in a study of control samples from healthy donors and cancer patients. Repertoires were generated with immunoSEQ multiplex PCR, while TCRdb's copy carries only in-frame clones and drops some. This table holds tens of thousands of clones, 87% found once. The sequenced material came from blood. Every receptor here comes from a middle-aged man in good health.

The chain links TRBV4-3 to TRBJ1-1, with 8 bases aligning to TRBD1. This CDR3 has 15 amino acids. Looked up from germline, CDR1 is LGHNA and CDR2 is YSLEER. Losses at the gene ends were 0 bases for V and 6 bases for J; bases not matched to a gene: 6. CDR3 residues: CASSQEWTGYPEAFF. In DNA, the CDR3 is TGCGCCAGCAGCCAAGAGTGGACAGGGTATCCTGAAGCTTTCTTT.

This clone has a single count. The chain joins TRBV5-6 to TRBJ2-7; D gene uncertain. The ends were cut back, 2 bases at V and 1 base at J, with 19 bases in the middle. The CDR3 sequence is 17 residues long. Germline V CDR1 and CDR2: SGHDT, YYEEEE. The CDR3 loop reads CASSFAPEFVPSYEQYV. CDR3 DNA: TGTGCCAGCAGCTTCGCTCCCGAATTTGTACCGTCCTACGAGCAGTACGTC.

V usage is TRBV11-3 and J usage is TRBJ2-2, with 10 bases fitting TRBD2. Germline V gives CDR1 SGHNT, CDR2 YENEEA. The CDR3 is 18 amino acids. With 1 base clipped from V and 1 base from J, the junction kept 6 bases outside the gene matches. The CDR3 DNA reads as TGTGCCAGCAGCTTAGGGCCTAGCGGGAGTTGGAACACCGGGGAGCTGTTTTTT. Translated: CASSLGPSGSWNTGELFF.

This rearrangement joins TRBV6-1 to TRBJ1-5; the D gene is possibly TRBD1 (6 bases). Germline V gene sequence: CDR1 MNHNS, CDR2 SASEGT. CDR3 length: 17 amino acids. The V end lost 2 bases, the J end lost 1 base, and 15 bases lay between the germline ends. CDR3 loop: CASSERTGGASNQPQHF. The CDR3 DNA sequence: TGTGCCAGCAGTGAACGAACGGGGGGCGCGAGCAATCAGCCCCAGCATTTT.

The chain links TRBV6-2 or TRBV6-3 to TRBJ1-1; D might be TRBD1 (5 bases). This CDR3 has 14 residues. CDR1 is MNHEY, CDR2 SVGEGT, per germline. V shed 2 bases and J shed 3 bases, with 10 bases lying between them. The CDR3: CASSYTRGDTEAFF. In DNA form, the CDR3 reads TGTGCCAGCAGTTACACACGAGGGGACACTGAAGCTTTCTTT.

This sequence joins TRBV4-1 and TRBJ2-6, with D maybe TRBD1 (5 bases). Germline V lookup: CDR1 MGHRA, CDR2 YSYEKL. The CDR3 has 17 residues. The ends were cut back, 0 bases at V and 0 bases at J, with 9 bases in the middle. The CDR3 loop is CASSQDRQNSGANVLTF. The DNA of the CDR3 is TGCGCCAGCAGCCAAGATCGACAGAACTCTGGGGCCAACGTCCTGACTTTC.

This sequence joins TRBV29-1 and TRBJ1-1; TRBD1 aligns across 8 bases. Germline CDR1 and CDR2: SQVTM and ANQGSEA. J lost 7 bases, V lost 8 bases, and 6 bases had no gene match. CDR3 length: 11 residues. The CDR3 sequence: CSSGQAHEAFF. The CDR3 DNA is TGCAGCTCGGGACAGGCCCATGAAGCTTTCTTT.

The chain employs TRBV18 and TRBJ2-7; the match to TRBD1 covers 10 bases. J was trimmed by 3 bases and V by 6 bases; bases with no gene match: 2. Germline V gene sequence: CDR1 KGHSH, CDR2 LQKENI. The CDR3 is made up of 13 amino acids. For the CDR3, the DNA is TGTGCCAGCTCTCGGGACAGGGGCTACGAGCAGTACGTC. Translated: CASSRDRGYEQYV.

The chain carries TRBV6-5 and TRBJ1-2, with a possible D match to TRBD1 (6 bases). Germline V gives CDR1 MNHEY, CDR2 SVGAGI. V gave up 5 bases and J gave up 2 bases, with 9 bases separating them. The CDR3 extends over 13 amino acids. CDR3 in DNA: TGTGCCAGCAGTCCGGGACAAAACTATGGCTACACCTTC. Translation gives CASSPGQNYGYTF.

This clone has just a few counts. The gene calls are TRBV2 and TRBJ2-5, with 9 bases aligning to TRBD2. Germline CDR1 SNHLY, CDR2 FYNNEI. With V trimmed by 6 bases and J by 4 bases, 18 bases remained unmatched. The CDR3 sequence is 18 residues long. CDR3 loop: CASSGFGGGGISGETQYF. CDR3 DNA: TGTGCCAGCAGCGGATTTGGCGGGGGGGGGATTTCAGGAGAGACCCAGTACTTC.

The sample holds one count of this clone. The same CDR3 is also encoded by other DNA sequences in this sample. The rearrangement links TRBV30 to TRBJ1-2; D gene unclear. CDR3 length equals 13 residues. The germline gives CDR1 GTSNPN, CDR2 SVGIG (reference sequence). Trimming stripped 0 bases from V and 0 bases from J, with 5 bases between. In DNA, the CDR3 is TGTGCCTGGAGTGTAGGAACTAACTATGGCTACACCTTC. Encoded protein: CAWSVGTNYGYTF.

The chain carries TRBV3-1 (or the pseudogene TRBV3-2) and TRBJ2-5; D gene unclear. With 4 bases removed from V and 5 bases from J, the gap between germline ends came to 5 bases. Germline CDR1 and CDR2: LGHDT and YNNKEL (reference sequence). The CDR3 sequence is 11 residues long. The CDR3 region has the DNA TGTGCCAGCAGCCTCAGGGAGACCCAGTACTTC. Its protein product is CASSLRETQYF.